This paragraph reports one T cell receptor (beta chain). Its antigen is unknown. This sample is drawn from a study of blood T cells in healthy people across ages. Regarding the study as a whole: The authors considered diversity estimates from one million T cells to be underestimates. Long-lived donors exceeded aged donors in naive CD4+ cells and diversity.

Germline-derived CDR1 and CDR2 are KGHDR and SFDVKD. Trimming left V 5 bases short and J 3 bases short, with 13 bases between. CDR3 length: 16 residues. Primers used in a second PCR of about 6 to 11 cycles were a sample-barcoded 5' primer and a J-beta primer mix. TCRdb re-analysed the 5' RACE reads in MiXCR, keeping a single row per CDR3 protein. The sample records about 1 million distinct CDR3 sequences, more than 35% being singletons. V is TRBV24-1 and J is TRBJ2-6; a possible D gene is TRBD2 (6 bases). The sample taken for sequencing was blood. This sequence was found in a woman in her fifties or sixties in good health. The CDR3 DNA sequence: TGTGCCACCAGTGCCCTCGGAGGGAATGGGGCCAACGTCCTGACTTTC. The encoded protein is CATSALGGNGANVLTF.